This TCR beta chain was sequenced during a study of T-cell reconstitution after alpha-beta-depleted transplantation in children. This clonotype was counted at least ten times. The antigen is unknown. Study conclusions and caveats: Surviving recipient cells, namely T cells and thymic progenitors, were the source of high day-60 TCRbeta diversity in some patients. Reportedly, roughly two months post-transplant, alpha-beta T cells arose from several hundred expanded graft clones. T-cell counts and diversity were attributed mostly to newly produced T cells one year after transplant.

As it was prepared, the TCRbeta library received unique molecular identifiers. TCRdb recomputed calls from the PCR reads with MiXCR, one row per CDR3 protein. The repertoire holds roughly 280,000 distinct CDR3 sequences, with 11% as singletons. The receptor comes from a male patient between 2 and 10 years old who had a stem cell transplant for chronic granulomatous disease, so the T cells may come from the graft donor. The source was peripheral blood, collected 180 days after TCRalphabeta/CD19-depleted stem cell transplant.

In DNA, the CDR3 is TGTGCCAGCAGTTTCGCGGGAGGGTTTCGCGAGCAGTACTTC. This translates into CASSFAGGFREQYF. The V call is TRBV27, the J call TRBJ2-7; the match to TRBD2 covers 9 bases. The length of the CDR3 is 14 residues. V trimming: 3 bases; J trimming: 6 bases; junction bases outside the gene matches: 6. Germline CDR1 and CDR2: MNHEY and SMNVEV (reference sequence).